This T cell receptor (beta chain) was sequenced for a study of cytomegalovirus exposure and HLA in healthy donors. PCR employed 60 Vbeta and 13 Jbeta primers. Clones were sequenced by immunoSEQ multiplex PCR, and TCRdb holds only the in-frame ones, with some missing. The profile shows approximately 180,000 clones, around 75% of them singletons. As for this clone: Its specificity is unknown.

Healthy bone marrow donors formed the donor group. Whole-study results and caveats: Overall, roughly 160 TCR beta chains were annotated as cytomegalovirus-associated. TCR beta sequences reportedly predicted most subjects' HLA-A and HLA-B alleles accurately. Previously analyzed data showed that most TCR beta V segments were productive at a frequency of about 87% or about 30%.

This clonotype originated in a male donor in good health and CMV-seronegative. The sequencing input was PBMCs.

The CDR3 bases are TGTGCCAGCAGCCCCAGACAGGGGGGAGCCTACGAGCAGTACTTC. This sequence encodes CASSPRQGGAYEQYF. V and J are TRBV7-2 and TRBJ2-5, with 9 bases identical to TRBD1. TRBJ2-7 explains the end of the DNA better; the J call may be wrong. CDR3 length: 15 amino acids. The germline gives CDR1 SGHTA, CDR2 FQGNSA.